This T cell receptor (beta chain) was found in a study of Graves' ophthalmopathy and Graves' hyperthyroidism. Germline V gene lookup returns CDR1 SGHTA and CDR2 FQGTGA. The CDR3 is made up of 13 amino acids. The germline V and J ends were trimmed by 2 bases and 0 bases, with 4 bases remaining between them. Many counts were recorded for this clonotype. CDR3 regions of TCR beta were amplified from RNA transcripts. RT-PCR with HTBI primers came first, then second-round multiplex PCR. TCRdb reanalysed the multiplex PCR reads using MiXCR and keeps one entry per CDR3 protein. The table has almost 750,000 distinct CDR3 sequences, roughly 40% seen once.

The sample taken for sequencing was peripheral blood. The receptor comes from an adult man with Graves' ophthalmopathy. The V call is TRBV7-3, the J call TRBJ1-1, with D unresolved. The CDR3 DNA reads as TGTGCCAGCAGCTTACTTGTGAACACTGAAGCTTTCTTT. This gives the protein CASSLLVNTEAFF.